This T cell receptor beta chain originates from a study of blood T cell repertoires in COVID-19. Study as a whole: The United States, Italy and Spain supplied acute and convalescent COVID-19 samples. Nucleic acid was either cDNA or gDNA, and it came from T cells, B-cell-depleted T cells, or PBMCs.

Sequencing used immunoSEQ multiplex PCR; TCRdb keeps in-frame clones, though not all of them. In the table there are some 200,000 clones, approximately 83% of which are singletons. This clone came up once. The material sequenced was PBMCs or T cells enriched from blood (not recorded which). The receptor comes from a man between 40 and 49 years old who had recovered from COVID-19.

The CDR3 DNA reads TGTGCCAGCAGCCCGGGACTATCGAACACCGGGGAGCTGTTTTTT. This sequence encodes CASSPGLSNTGELFF. This rearrangement joins TRBV11-3 to TRBJ2-2; 7 nucleotides match TRBD2. This CDR3 has 15 amino acids. V shed 5 bases, J shed 0 bases, and the junction held 3 bases outside the gene matches. Germline CDR1 SGHNT, CDR2 YENEEA.